This T cell receptor (beta chain) is from a study of molecular identifiers for immune sequencing clone quantification. CDR3 length: 17 residues. Germline values: CDR1 MGHDK, CDR2 SYGVNS. V dropped 3 bases and J dropped 3 bases, with 15 bases sitting between them. Using its own MiXCR run on the PCR reads, TCRdb lists one record per CDR3 protein. The data show about half a million distinct CDR3 sequences, roughly 24% seen once. The sequencing input was naive CD8+ T cells from blood, with Jurkat cell RNA spiked in. Subset given: FACS-sorted CD8+CD4-CCR7+CD45RA+ naive T cells. This chain joins TRBV25-1 and TRBJ2-6; D may be TRBD1 (5 bases). This receptor was identified in a human donor in good health. Some libraries in this study had Jurkat cell RNA spiked in. This CDR3 reads CASSEGNRLVGANVLTF. The CDR3 DNA reads TGTGCCAGCAGTGAGGGGAACAGGTTGGTTGGGGCCAACGTCCTGACTTTC.